Following are 27 T cell receptor beta chains from one sample sequenced in a study of blood T cells in healthy people across ages. Sample-barcoded 5' priming and a J-beta primer mix drove a second PCR of about 7 to 12 cycles. Each CDR3 protein gets one entry after TCRdb re-called the 5' RACE reads with MiXCR. Among about 1,600,000 distinct CDR3 sequences, 42% were seen once, and the ten largest hold less than 8%. Material: blood. The receptor source for this set is a young woman in good health.

This chain links TRBV5-6 with TRBJ2-3; D may be TRBD2 (7 bases). Trimming pared 0 bases from V and 0 bases from J, leaving 14 bases between. The germline CDR1 and CDR2 sequences are SGHDT and YYEEEE. CDR3 length: 17 residues. CDR3 nucleotides: TGTGCCAGCAGCTTGGTGGGGAGGGGGACTAGCACAGATACGCAGTATTTT. This translates into CASSLVGRGTSTDTQYF.

This clonotype has more than one count but fewer than ten. The chain is built from TRBV20-1 and TRBJ2-5; no clear D. The CDR3 consists of 14 residues. CDR1 and CDR2 from the germline V gene are DFQATT and SNEGSKA (reference sequence). V was trimmed by 5 bases and J by 4 bases, leaving 17 bases between them. The CDR3 DNA reads TGCAGTGCTCCCACTCTGGCTTGGGGAGAGACCCAGTACTTC. Translated, it gives CSAPTLAWGETQYF.

V and J are TRBV24-1 and TRBJ1-5; D unclear. In germline, CDR1 is KGHDR, CDR2 SFDVKD. V lost 0 bases and J 3 bases, leaving 5 bases between the germline ends. CDR3 length: 14 amino acids. The CDR3 sequence: CATSDLISNQPQHF. DNA of the CDR3: TGTGCCACCAGTGATTTGATCTCCAATCAGCCCCAGCATTTT.

In its sample, this clonotype was seen once. V is TRBV20-1 and J is TRBJ2-7; no clear D. The CDR3 spans 15 residues. Germline CDR1 and CDR2: DFQATT and SNEGSKA (reference sequence). V lost 0 bases and J 2 bases, leaving 14 bases between the germline ends. DNA for the CDR3: TGCAGTGCTAGAGATCAGGCAGGCTACACCTACGAGCAGTACTTC. Its protein product is CSARDQAGYTYEQYF.

The CDR3 region has the DNA TGTGCCAGCAGCTCTCCGACAGTTAACTATGGCTACACCTTC. It translates to CASSSPTVNYGYTF. The chain employs TRBV7-2 and TRBJ1-2; D is possibly TRBD1 (5 bases). With 4 bases removed from V and 1 base from J, the gap between germline ends came to 10 bases. The CDR3 covers 14 residues. CDR1 and CDR2 (germline): SGHTA, FQGNSA.

This clonotype was seen a handful of times. This rearrangement joins TRBV12-3 or TRBV12-4 to TRBJ2-1, with 9 positions matching TRBD2. V trimming: 3 bases; J trimming: 8 bases; junction bases outside the gene matches: 11. The CDR3 totals 16 residues. The CDR3 sequence is CASSFRREGPGDEQFF. In DNA form, the CDR3 reads TGTGCCAGCAGTTTTAGGCGGGAGGGCCCTGGGGATGAGCAGTTCTTC.

The chain recombines TRBV12-3 or TRBV12-4 with TRBJ2-1, with TRBD2 identical over 13 bases. The CDR3 loop spans 18 amino acids. The V and J ends lost 5 bases and 7 bases, in that order; junction bases with no gene match: 14. Here the CDR3 reads CASSLRLAGGPVGNEQFF. The CDR3 DNA reads as TGTGCCAGCAGTCTGCGACTAGCGGGGGGCCCTGTGGGTAATGAGCAGTTCTTC.

The chain employs TRBV5-1 and TRBJ2-1; perhaps TRBD2 as D (6 bases). The germline V and J ends were trimmed by 0 bases and 13 bases, with 20 bases remaining between them. From germline, CDR1 is SGHRS and CDR2 YFSETQ. CDR3 length equals 15 residues. CDR3 in amino acids: CASSLEAGRESRQFF. CDR3 DNA: TGCGCCAGCAGCTTGGAGGCCGGTCGGGAGTCGCGACAGTTCTTC.

The chain carries TRBV6-2 or TRBV6-3 and TRBJ2-5; D is possibly TRBD1 (6 bases). V lost 2 bases, J lost 11 bases, and 21 bases lay in between. This CDR3 region has 15 residues. Germline lookup yields CDR1 MNHEY and CDR2 SVGEGT. CDR3 sequence: CASSYNRGWDNEQYF. CDR3 nucleotides: TGTGCCAGCAGTTACAACCGGGGCTGGGACAATGAGCAGTACTTC.

This clonotype was seen a few times. This chain joins TRBV3-1 and TRBJ1-2, with D unclear. Per the germline V gene, CDR1 is LGHDT and CDR2 is YNNKEL (reference sequence). The CDR3 is made up of 13 amino acids. V was cut by 0 bases and J by 8 bases, with 10 bases left in between. This CDR3 reads CASSQDLRVGYTF. The CDR3 coding sequence is TGTGCCAGCAGCCAAGATCTCCGGGTAGGCTACACCTTC.

The V call is TRBV14, the J call TRBJ2-7; the D call may be TRBD1 or TRBD2 (5 bases each). CDR1 is SGHDN, CDR2 FVKESK, per germline. Trimming stripped 1 base from V and 3 bases from J, with 13 bases between. The CDR3 sequence is 15 residues long. As DNA, the CDR3 is TGTGCCAGCAGCCAAGCAGCCGGGACCTACTACGAGCAGTACTTC. Translating it yields CASSQAAGTYYEQYF. The entire variable domain, with the rest obtained from reference TRBV14 and TRBJ2-7, is as follows: EAGVTQFPSHSVIEKGQTVTLRCDPISGHDNLYWYRRVMGKEIKFLLHFVKESKQDESGMPNNRFLAERTGGTYSTLKVQPAELEDSGVYFCASSQAAGTYYEQYFGPGTRLTVT.

This clonotype was seen more than once but under ten times. CDR3 residues: CASSQRAGTGESGELFF. In DNA form, the CDR3 reads TGTGCCAGCAGCCAGAGGGCCGGGACAGGGGAATCCGGGGAGCTGTTTTTT. V gene TRBV7-9 combines with J gene TRBJ2-2; 10 nucleotides line up with TRBD1. This CDR3 region has 17 residues. Germline V lookup: CDR1 SEHNR, CDR2 FQNEAQ (reference sequence). J gave up 6 bases and V 5 bases, and 12 bases lay outside the gene matches.

The V call is TRBV10-3, the J call TRBJ1-2; 8 bases are shared with TRBD1. V shed 8 bases, J shed 8 bases, and the junction held 10 bases outside the gene matches. There are 13 residues in the CDR3. Germline CDR1 reads ENHRY; CDR2 reads SYGVKD. The CDR3 loop is CAIRTGGTGGYTF. The CDR3 DNA follows: TGTGCCATCCGAACAGGGGGTACGGGGGGCTACACCTTC.

The chain uses TRBV3-1 and TRBJ2-1; D remains unclear. The CDR3 is 13 residues long. Germline-derived CDR1 and CDR2 are LGHDT and YNNKEL (reference sequence). V lost 3 bases to trimming and J lost 7 bases, with 10 bases between them. The CDR3 is CASSHRTPNEQFF. In DNA form, the CDR3 reads TGTGCCAGCAGCCACCGAACCCCTAATGAGCAGTTCTTC.

This rearrangement joins TRBV2 to TRBJ2-7; 8 positions agree with TRBD1. The CDR3 totals 12 residues. Germline V gene lookup returns CDR1 SNHLY and CDR2 FYNNEI. Trimming cost V 7 bases and J 7 bases; bases outside gene matches: 6. As DNA, the CDR3 is TGTGCCAGCATACAGGGGGGTAATGAGCAGTACTTC. Translation: CASIQGGNEQYF.

This sequence joins TRBV25-1 and TRBJ2-7; a weak D match, TRBD1 (5 bases). V was trimmed by 3 bases and J by 2 bases, leaving 14 bases between them. The CDR3 is made up of 15 amino acids. Germline V gives CDR1 MGHDK, CDR2 SYGVNS. CDR3 nucleotide sequence: TGTGCCAGCAGTGACCCGGGTAGGGGCCCCTACGAGCAGTACTTC. This gives the protein CASSDPGRGPYEQYF.

J is TRBJ1-2 and V is TRBV4-1; tentative D call: TRBD1 (5 bases). The CDR3 totals 15 residues. Looked up from germline, CDR1 is MGHRA and CDR2 is YSYEKL. Trimming took off 1 base at V and 3 bases at J, with 12 bases between the two ends. The CDR3 region is CASSQGGVGDYGYTF. The CDR3 bases are TGCGCCAGCAGCCAAGGAGGGGTGGGTGACTATGGCTACACCTTC.

The CDR3 protein is CSVDAPELNYGYTF. The CDR3 DNA reads as TGCAGCGTTGACGCCCCGGAACTTAACTATGGCTACACCTTC. The rearrangement uses TRBV29-1 and TRBJ1-2; D remains unclear. Germline CDR1 and CDR2: SQVTM and ANQGSEA. CDR3 length: 14 amino acids. Trimming took off 3 bases at V and 1 base at J, with 12 bases between the two ends. Filled out from reference TRBV29-1 and TRBJ1-2, the complete variable domain reads SAVISQKPSRDICQRGTSLTIQCQVDSQVTMMFWYRQQPGQSLTLIATANQGSEATYESGFVIDKFPISRPNLTFSTLTVSNMSPEDSSIYLCSVDAPELNYGYTFGSGTRLTVV.

In regard to this clonotype: A junction boundary mismatches the germline segment, possibly from a read error. This sequence joins TRBV2 and TRBJ2-1; TRBD2 might be the D (5 bases). Germline lookup yields CDR1 SNHLY and CDR2 FYNNEI. This CDR3 comprises 15 residues. The CDR3 DNA sequence: TGTGCCAGCAGTCCCCGGGAACCCTCCCACAATGAGCAGTTCTTC. Protein sequence: CASSPREPSHNEQFF.

This clonotype was counted between two and nine times. The chain is built from TRBV20-1 and TRBJ2-1, with D perhaps matching TRBD2 (6 bases). CDR3 size: 14 residues. Germline CDR1 DFQATT, CDR2 SNEGSKA (reference sequence). The V end lost 0 bases, the J end lost 13 bases, and 19 bases lay between the germline ends. The CDR3 nucleotides read TGCAGTGCTAGAGATCCTACCCGTCGGGAGACCCAGTTCTTC. It specifies CSARDPTRRETQFF.

This clonotype appeared a few times. The J gene is TRBJ2-7, the V gene TRBV20-1, with 9 nucleotides matching TRBD1. CDR3 size: 11 residues. CDR1 DFQATT and CDR2 SNEGSKA come from the germline V gene (reference sequence). The CDR3, as DNA: TGCAGCACGGGACAGGGTGACGAGCAGTACTTC. This translates into CSTGQGDEQYF.

This clonotype has a handful of counts. This sequence joins TRBV5-1 and TRBJ2-7; D gene uncertain. V was cut by 0 bases and J by 2 bases, with 9 bases left in between. The CDR3 runs 14 residues. From germline, CDR1 is SGHRS and CDR2 YFSETQ. The CDR3 nucleotides are TGCGCCAGCAGCTTGGGTTACTTCACCTACGAGCAGTACTTC. It codes for CASSLGYFTYEQYF.

The V call is TRBV20-1, the J call TRBJ2-1, with D perhaps TRBD2 (5 bases). The CDR3 loop spans 13 amino acids. The V and J ends lost 3 bases and 13 bases respectively, with 19 bases between them. CDR1 is DFQATT, CDR2 SNEGSKA, per germline (reference sequence). The CDR3 DNA follows: TGCAGTGCTAGTAAGGAGGAAGGAGAGACCCAGTTCTTC. It codes for CSASKEEGETQFF.

This clonotype came up a few times. The CDR3 here is CASSQGLAGRYNEQFF. As DNA, the CDR3 is TGTGCCAGCAGCCAAGGTCTAGCGGGGAGGTACAATGAGCAGTTCTTC. V is TRBV3-1 and J is TRBJ2-1; TRBD2 matches 9 bases. Trimming removed 1 base from V and 4 bases from J; junction bases left unmatched: 5. The CDR3 sequence is 16 residues long. CDR1 LGHDT and CDR2 YNNKEL come from the germline V gene (reference sequence).

The V call is TRBV5-5, the J call TRBJ2-1, with a possible D match to TRBD2 (6 bases). Germline V gives CDR1 SGHKS, CDR2 YYEKEE (reference sequence). The length of the CDR3 is 13 residues. V lost 1 base, J lost 9 bases, and 11 bases lay in between. The DNA of the CDR3 is TGTGCCAGCAGCTTGCCGGCGGAGGGTGAGCAGTTCTTC. Translation: CASSLPAEGEQFF.

A word on this clonotype: Given a much more abundant clone one base away, this may be a read error. The V call is TRBV6-2 or TRBV6-3, the J call TRBJ2-1; D remains unclear. The CDR3 totals 15 residues. Trimming cost V 5 bases and J 2 bases, with 13 bases left between them. Per the germline V gene, CDR1 is MNHEY and CDR2 is SVGEGT. The CDR3 protein is CASSHYGLTYNEQFF. CDR3 nucleotides: TGTGCCAGCAGTCACTACGGGCTAACCTACAATGAGCAGTTCTTC.

The chain recombines TRBV9 with TRBJ2-4; 13 bases match TRBD2. V shed 2 bases and J 13 bases; nucleotides not matched to a gene: 6. The CDR3 runs 14 residues. Germline V gene sequence: CDR1 SGDLS, CDR2 YYNGEE. CDR3 sequence: CASSVGLAGRGQYF. In DNA form, the CDR3 reads TGTGCCAGCAGCGTGGGACTAGCGGGGCGAGGGCAGTACTTC. Looking up the rest from reference TRBV9 and TRBJ2-4 gives the full variable domain: DSGVTQTPKHLITATGQRVTLRCSPRSGDLSVYWYQQSLDQGLQFLIQYYNGEERAKGNILERFSAQQFPDLHSELNLSSLELGDSALYFCASSVGLAGRGQYFGAGTRLSVL.